These 19 T cell receptor beta chains were sequenced from one sample in a study of human T cells and chemical hapten exposure (dated by TCRdb to the early 2020s). Library generation was performed with RACE. Sequencing used a NextSeq 500. TCRdb took the public reads, trimmed them with fastp at Q25, ran MiXCR for clone calling and kept in-frame beta chains. Entries are consolidated by CDR3 protein sequence, retaining the most common genes and DNA. The sample table holds about 97,000 distinct CDR3 sequences, of which around 25% were seen once. The ten largest clones capture about 9.4% of the sample. The time point label, read with the paper, signifies: patch test 3, about 24 weeks after DPC sensitization. Sample treatment or condition, as interpreted from the label and publication: therapeutic diphenylcyclopropenone sensitization with weekly scalp DPC. The sample was whole blood, taken in connection with sensitization to the hapten diphenylcyclopropenone (DPC). The receptor set was obtained from a man aged 35 to 55 with alopecia areata. Some clones in this sample may be carry-over from other donors' samples.

This clonotype has only a few counts. This rearrangement joins TRBV15 to TRBJ2-3; D gene ambiguous. V was shortened by 1 base and J by 4 bases, with 9 bases between the two germline ends. The CDR3 is 14 amino acids. Germline values: CDR1 LNHNV, CDR2 YYDKDF (reference sequence). The CDR3 DNA sequence: TGTGCCACCAGCAGAGCTCAAACGGCAGATACGCAGTATTTT. Its protein product is CATSRAQTADTQYF.

This clonotype was observed many times. The rearrangement uses TRBV29-1 and TRBJ2-7; 7 bases map to TRBD1. The germline CDR1 and CDR2 sequences are SQVTM and ANQGSEA. J was trimmed by 7 bases and V by 6 bases; bases with no gene match: 9. The CDR3 runs to 12 residues. This CDR3 reads CSVVDRDGEQYF. DNA for the CDR3: TGCAGCGTCGTTGACAGGGACGGAGAGCAGTACTTC.

The V and J genes are TRBV5-1 and TRBJ2-5; 9 nucleotides match TRBD2. The CDR3 sequence is 15 residues long. Trimming took 4 bases from V and 5 from J; bases not matched to a gene: 9. Germline assignment: CDR1 SGHRS and CDR2 YFSETQ. The CDR3 here is CASSKISGSTETQYF. As DNA, the CDR3 is TGCGCCAGCAGCAAGATTAGCGGGAGTACCGAGACCCAGTACTTC.

The chain recombines TRBV20-1 with TRBJ2-7; D remains unclear. Germline values: CDR1 DFQATT, CDR2 SNEGSKA (reference sequence). Trimming stripped 5 bases from V and 5 bases from J, with 13 bases between. CDR3 length: 12 amino acids. CDR3 protein: CSAQTYSDEQYF. The CDR3 DNA is TGCAGTGCTCAGACGTACTCGGACGAGCAGTACTTC.

The V and J genes are TRBV5-1 and TRBJ1-1; D perhaps matches TRBD1 (5 bases). The CDR3 totals 14 residues. Trimming cost V 1 base and J 3 bases, with 10 bases left between them. Germline assignment: CDR1 SGHRS and CDR2 YFSETQ. Written as DNA, the CDR3 is TGCGCCAGCAGCTTGAGGCAGGGTGACACTGAAGCTTTCTTT. Its protein is CASSLRQGDTEAFF.

The gene calls are TRBV12-3 or TRBV12-4 and TRBJ2-5; 8 positions match TRBD1. This CDR3 contains 14 residues. Trimming removed 5 bases from V and 0 bases from J; junction bases left unmatched: 2. The CDR3 reads CASSAGQDQETQYF. The CDR3 DNA reads TGTGCCAGCAGTGCGGGACAGGACCAAGAGACCCAGTACTTC.

The sample holds a few counts of this clonotype. The V gene is TRBV28, the J gene TRBJ2-3; TRBD1 is a possible D gene (6 bases). Between the trimmed V and J ends, which lost 3 bases and 8 bases, there was a span of 15 bases. Per germline, CDR1 MDHEN and CDR2 SYDVKM. The CDR3 is 14 residues long. The CDR3 bases are TGTGCCAGCAGTTTCGGACAGTCAAAGGGTACGCAGTATTTT. The encoded protein is CASSFGQSKGTQYF. The full variable domain, rest sourced from reference TRBV28 and TRBJ2-3, is DVKVTQSSRYLVKRTGEKVFLECVQDMDHENMFWYRQDPGLGLRLIYFSYDVKMKEKGDIPEGYSVSREKKERFSLILESASTNQTSMYLCASSFGQSKGTQYFGPGTRLTVL.

The rearrangement joins TRBV6-6 to TRBJ2-1, with TRBD1 identical over 9 bases. CDR3 length: 15 amino acids. Germline assignment: CDR1 MNHNY and CDR2 SVGAGI (reference sequence). V lost 4 bases and J lost 9; bases outside the gene matches: 10. Here the CDR3 DNA reads TGTGCCAGCAGTTTGGACAGGGGTCGGGCCGGTGAGCAGTTCTTC. It specifies CASSLDRGRAGEQFF.

This chain links TRBV20-1 with TRBJ2-7, with D perhaps TRBD1 (5 bases). This CDR3 region has 11 residues. CDR1 DFQATT and CDR2 SNEGSKA come from the germline V gene (reference sequence). V gave up 3 bases and J gave up 3 bases, with 6 bases separating them. The CDR3 bases are TGCAGTGCTAGCGACAGCTACGAGCAGTACTTC. It is translated as CSASDSYEQYF.

The rearrangement uses TRBV4-3 and TRBJ2-3, with 7 bases matching TRBD2. Unmatched junction bases numbered 11, after V lost 0 bases and J lost 2 bases. The germline V gene has CDR1 LGHNA and CDR2 YSLEER. The CDR3 has 18 residues. CDR3 nucleotides: TGCGCCAGCAGCCAAGATGTGGGGCTAGCGGATTCCACAGATACGCAGTATTTT. It is translated as CASSQDVGLADSTDTQYF.

The gene calls are TRBV28 and TRBJ2-7; D gene unclear. Trimming pared 5 bases from V and 6 bases from J, leaving 17 bases between. Germline lookup yields CDR1 MDHEN and CDR2 SYDVKM. This CDR3 is 14 amino acids long. CDR3 loop: CASSPGPGPSEQYF. In nucleotides, the CDR3 is TGTGCCAGCAGTCCTGGACCTGGGCCCAGCGAGCAGTACTTC. Combining the CDR3 with reference TRBV28 and TRBJ2-7 gives the whole variable domain DVKVTQSSRYLVKRTGEKVFLECVQDMDHENMFWYRQDPGLGLRLIYFSYDVKMKEKGDIPEGYSVSREKKERFSLILESASTNQTSMYLCASSPGPGPSEQYFGPGTRLTVT.

This chain connects TRBV28 to TRBJ1-5; possible D gene TRBD1, 6 bases. V was clipped by 6 bases and J by 6 bases, with 12 bases between them. Per the germline V gene, CDR1 is MDHEN and CDR2 is SYDVKM. This CDR3 is built from 13 residues. The CDR3 nucleotides are TGTGCCAGCAGGGCTACAGGGTCTCAGCCCCAGCATTTT. It encodes CASRATGSQPQHF.

This clonotype turned up a few times. This chain uses TRBV20-1 with TRBJ2-3, with TRBD2 matching over 8 bases. This CDR3 has 14 amino acids. Per germline, CDR1 DFQATT and CDR2 SNEGSKA (reference sequence). With V trimmed by 4 bases and J by 2 bases, 5 bases remained unmatched. CDR3 bases: TGCAGTGCTACCTCGGGGGGGGCCACAGATACGCAGTATTTT. It specifies CSATSGGATDTQYF.

This clonotype was seen more than once but under ten times. This chain uses TRBV5-1 with TRBJ2-1; a possible D gene is TRBD2 (6 bases). The CDR3 spans 15 residues. Germline V gene sequence: CDR1 SGHRS, CDR2 YFSETQ. The V gene lost 0 bases and the J gene lost 7 bases, with 14 bases spanning the gap. CDR3 nucleotides: TGCGCCAGCAGCTTGGTAGGCGGGGTTTGGAATGAGCAGTTCTTC. This encodes CASSLVGGVWNEQFF.

This clonotype was detected many times. This chain joins TRBV29-1 and TRBJ2-3; D is undetermined. Germline CDR1 and CDR2: SQVTM and ANQGSEA. The length of the CDR3 is 13 residues. Between the trimmed V and J ends, which lost 5 bases and 4 bases, there was a span of 13 bases. The CDR3 DNA reads TGCAGCGTTCCCACCCCTAGAGCAGATACGCAGTATTTT. The encoded protein is CSVPTPRADTQYF.

This clonotype was observed a few times. The chain uses TRBV3-1 and TRBJ2-7; 8 nucleotides line up with TRBD1. Germline CDR1 LGHDT, CDR2 YNNKEL (reference sequence). V shed 2 bases, J shed 4 bases, and the junction held 1 base outside the gene matches. This CDR3 region has 13 residues. CDR3 in amino acids: CASSQNRGYEQYF. In DNA form, the CDR3 reads TGTGCCAGCAGCCAAAACAGGGGGTACGAGCAGTACTTC.

V is TRBV24-1 and J is TRBJ2-1; 9 bases are a match to TRBD1. With 3 bases clipped from V and 4 bases from J, the junction kept 6 bases outside the gene matches. Germline V lookup: CDR1 KGHDR, CDR2 SFDVKD. The CDR3 is made up of 16 amino acids. CDR3 protein: CATSDTGTGLYNEQFF. Written as DNA, the CDR3 is TGTGCCACCAGTGATACCGGGACAGGGCTTTACAATGAGCAGTTCTTC.

This clonotype was detected a few times. The CDR3 DNA reads TGTGCCAGCAGTTATATTCCCCAGGGTCCGTTCTACGAGCAGTACTTC. It codes for CASSYIPQGPFYEQYF. The chain carries TRBV6-2 or TRBV6-3 and TRBJ2-7; TRBD1 is a possible D gene (5 bases). The CDR3 has 16 residues. CDR1 is MNHEY, CDR2 SVGEGT, per germline. The V end lost 3 bases, the J end lost 3 bases, and 18 bases lay between the germline ends.

This clonotype has only a few counts. The chain combines TRBV27 with TRBJ2-1; the D is unclear. This CDR3 region has 15 residues. Trimming stripped 5 bases from V and 0 bases from J, with 11 bases between. The germline V gene has CDR1 MNHEY and CDR2 SMNVEV (reference sequence). The CDR3 DNA sequence: TGTGCCAGCAGTCCGCTGACGGGCTCCTACAATGAGCAGTTCTTC. Amino acid sequence: CASSPLTGSYNEQFF.